This T cell receptor beta chain was obtained from a study of blood T cell repertoires in COVID-19. Study-wide context: COVID-19 samples, acute and convalescent, were from the United States, Italy and Spain.

Original processing methods: Reference gene primer amplification yielded estimated nucleated cell counts. TCRdb keeps only in-frame clones here, not all; method: immunoSEQ multiplex PCR. Clone size and V and J calls were adopted from that table, with D and trimming inferred from the DNA. The sample carries 150,000 to 200,000 clones, 85% recorded once. The germline V gene encodes CDR1 LNHDA and CDR2 SQIVND (reference sequence). The CDR3 has 15 amino acids. With 1 base removed from V and 6 bases from J, the gap between germline ends came to 13 bases. Participants were aged about 18 to 100 years from 20 to 30 US areas.

The sequence derives from a man aged 35 to 55 who had recovered from COVID-19. The genes are TRBV19 and TRBJ2-1; perhaps TRBD2 as D (6 bases). Sequenced: PBMCs or T cells enriched from blood (not recorded which). Here the CDR3 reads CASSIGGIRVNEQFF. DNA of the CDR3: TGTGCCAGTAGTATAGGCGGGATTAGGGTCAATGAGCAGTTCTTC. Full variable domain (remainder filled in from reference TRBV19 and TRBJ2-1): DGGITQSPKYLFRKEGQNVTLSCEQNLNHDAMYWYRQDPGQGLRLIYYSQIVNDFQKGDIAEGYSVSREKKESFPLTVTSAQKNPTAFYLCASSIGGIRVNEQFFGPGTRLTVL.